The clone carrying this TCR beta chain was seen once. The sample comes from a study of CD8 T cells in Susac syndrome. Random hexamers were used to reverse transcribe an amount of about 0.45 to 1 ug RNA. From the immunoSEQ multiplex PCR reads, TCRdb called clonotypes with MiXCR, one entry per CDR3 protein. The table shows approximately 200,000 distinct CDR3 sequences, with around 96% occurring only once. The CDR3 runs 13 residues. Trimming removed 3 bases from V and 11 bases from J, with 14 bases in between. Germline-derived CDR1 and CDR2 are SGHRS and YFSETQ. The clonotype comes from a human donor with multiple sclerosis. The chain carries TRBV5-1 and TRBJ2-2, with D possibly TRBD1 on 5 matching bases. Input material: CD4+ T cells from PBMCs. CDR3 sequence (DNA): TGCGCCAGCAGCTCACAAGGGGCGATAGAGCTGTTTTTT. Translation: CASSSQGAIELFF.